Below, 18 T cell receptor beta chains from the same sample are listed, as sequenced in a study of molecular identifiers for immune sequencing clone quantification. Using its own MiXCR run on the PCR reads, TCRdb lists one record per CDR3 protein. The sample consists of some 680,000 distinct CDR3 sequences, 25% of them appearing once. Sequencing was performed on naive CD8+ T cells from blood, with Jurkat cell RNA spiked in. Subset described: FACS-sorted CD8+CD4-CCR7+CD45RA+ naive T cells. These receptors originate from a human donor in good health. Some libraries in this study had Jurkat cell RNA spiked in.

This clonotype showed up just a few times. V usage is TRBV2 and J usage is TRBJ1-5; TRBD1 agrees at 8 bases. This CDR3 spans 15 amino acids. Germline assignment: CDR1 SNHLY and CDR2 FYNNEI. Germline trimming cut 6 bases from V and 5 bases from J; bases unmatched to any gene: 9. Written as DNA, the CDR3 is TGTGCCAGCAGGGAAAGGACAGGGACAGATCAGCCCCAGCATTTT. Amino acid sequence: CASRERTGTDQPQHF.

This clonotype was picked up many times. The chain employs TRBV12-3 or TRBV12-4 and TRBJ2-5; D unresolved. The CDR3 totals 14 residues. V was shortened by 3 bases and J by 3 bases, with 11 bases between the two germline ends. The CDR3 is CASSFGLSKETQYF. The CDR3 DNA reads TGTGCCAGCAGTTTCGGATTATCGAAAGAGACCCAGTACTTC.

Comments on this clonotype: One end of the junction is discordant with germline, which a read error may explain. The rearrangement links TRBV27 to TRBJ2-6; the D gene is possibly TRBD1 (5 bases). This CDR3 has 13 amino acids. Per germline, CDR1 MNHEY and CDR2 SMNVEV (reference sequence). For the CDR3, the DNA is TGTGCCAGCAGTTTGTCTGGGGCCAACGTCCTGGCTTTC. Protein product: CASSLSGANVLAF.

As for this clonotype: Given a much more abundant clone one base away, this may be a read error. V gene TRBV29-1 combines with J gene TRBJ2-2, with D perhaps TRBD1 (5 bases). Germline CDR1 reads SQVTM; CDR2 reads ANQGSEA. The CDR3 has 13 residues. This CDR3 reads CGVGAGSTGELFF. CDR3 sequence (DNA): TGCGGCGTTGGGGCAGGTTCCACCGGGGAGCTGTTTTTT.

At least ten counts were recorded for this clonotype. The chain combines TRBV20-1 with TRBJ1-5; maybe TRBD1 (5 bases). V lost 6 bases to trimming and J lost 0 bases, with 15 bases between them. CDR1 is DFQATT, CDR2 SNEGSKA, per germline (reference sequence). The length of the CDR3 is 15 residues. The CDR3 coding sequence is TGCAGTGCCCTAGTCAACAGGAATAGCAATCAGCCCCAGCATTTT. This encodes CSALVNRNSNQPQHF.

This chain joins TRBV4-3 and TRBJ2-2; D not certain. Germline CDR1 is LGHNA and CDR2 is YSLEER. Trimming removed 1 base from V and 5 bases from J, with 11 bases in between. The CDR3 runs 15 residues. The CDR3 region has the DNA TGCGCCAGCAGCCAAGGCGTAACTCTTACCGGGGAGCTGTTTTTT. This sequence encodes CASSQGVTLTGELFF.

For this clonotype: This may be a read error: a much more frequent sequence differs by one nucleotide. DNA for the CDR3: TGTGCCAGCAGCCCAGGACTAACGGGAGGGCCTGTCCATGAGCAGTTCTTC. Amino acid sequence: CASSPGLTGGPVHEQFF. This chain uses TRBV7-9 with TRBJ2-1, with 8 bases lining up with TRBD2. Germline CDR1 SEHNR, CDR2 FQNEAQ (reference sequence). The CDR3 length is 17 residues. Unmatched junction bases numbered 17, after V lost 5 bases and J lost 8 bases.

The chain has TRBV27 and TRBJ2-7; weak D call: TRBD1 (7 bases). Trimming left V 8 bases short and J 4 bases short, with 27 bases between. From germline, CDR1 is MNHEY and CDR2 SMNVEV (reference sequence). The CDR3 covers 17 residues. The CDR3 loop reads CASGSYANGGGRYEQYF. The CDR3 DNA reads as TGTGCCAGCGGTTCGTACGCAAACGGAGGGGGCAGGTACGAGCAGTACTTC.

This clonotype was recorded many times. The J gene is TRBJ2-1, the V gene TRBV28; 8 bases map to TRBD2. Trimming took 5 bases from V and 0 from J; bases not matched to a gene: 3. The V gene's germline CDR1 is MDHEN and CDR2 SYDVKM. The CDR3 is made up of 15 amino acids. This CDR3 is CASSTSGSSYNEQFF. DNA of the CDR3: TGTGCCAGCAGTACTAGCGGTAGCTCCTACAATGAGCAGTTCTTC.

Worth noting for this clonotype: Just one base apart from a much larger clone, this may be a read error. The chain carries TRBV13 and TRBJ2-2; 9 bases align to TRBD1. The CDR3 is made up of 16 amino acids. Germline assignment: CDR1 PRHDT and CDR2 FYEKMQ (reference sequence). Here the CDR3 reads CVSSLSDRGSAGELFF. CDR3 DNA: TGTGTCAGCAGCCTATCGGACAGGGGATCGGCCGGGGAGCTGTTTTTT.

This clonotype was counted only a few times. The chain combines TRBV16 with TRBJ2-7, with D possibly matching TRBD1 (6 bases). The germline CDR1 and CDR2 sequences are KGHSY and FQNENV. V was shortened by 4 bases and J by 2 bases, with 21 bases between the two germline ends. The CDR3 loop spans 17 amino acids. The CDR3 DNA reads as TGTGCCAGCAGCCCAGGGTTATTCCTACAGGGTCCCTACGAGCAGTACTTC. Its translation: CASSPGLFLQGPYEQYF.

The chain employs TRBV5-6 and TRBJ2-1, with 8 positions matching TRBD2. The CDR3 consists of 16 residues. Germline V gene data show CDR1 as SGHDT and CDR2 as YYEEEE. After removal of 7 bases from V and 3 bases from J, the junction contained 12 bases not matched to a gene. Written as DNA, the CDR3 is TGTGCCAGCTGGTGGGCTAGCGGGTGGAGCTACAATGAGCAGTTCTTC. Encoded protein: CASWWASGWSYNEQFF.

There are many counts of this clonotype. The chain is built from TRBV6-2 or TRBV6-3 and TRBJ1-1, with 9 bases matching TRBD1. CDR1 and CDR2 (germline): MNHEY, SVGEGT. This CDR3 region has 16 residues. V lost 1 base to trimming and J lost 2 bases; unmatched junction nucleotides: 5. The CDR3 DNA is TGTGCCAGCAGTTACTATCCGGGACAGGGAAACACTGAAGCTTTCTTT. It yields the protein CASSYYPGQGNTEAFF.

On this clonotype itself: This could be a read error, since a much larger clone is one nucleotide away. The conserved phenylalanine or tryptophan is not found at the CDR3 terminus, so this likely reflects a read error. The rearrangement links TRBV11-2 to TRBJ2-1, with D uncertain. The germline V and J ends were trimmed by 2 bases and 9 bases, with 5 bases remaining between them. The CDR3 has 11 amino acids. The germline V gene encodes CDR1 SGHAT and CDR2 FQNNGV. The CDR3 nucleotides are TGTGCCAGCAGCTTATCCGTTGAGCAGTTCTCC. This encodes CASSLSVEQFS.

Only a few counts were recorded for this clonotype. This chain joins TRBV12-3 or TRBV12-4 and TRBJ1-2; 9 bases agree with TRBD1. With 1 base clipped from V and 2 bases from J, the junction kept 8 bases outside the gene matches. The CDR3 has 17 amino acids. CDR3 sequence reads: CASSLGSAGTGNYGYTF. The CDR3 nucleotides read TGTGCCAGCAGTTTAGGCTCCGCCGGGACAGGGAACTATGGCTACACCTTC.

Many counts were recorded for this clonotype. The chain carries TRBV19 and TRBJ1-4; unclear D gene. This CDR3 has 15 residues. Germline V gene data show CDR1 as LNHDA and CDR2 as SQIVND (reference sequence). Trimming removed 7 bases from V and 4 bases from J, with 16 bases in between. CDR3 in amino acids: CASTLSGRLNEKLFF. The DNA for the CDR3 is TGTGCCAGTACCCTCTCTGGACGGCTTAATGAAAAACTGTTTTTT.

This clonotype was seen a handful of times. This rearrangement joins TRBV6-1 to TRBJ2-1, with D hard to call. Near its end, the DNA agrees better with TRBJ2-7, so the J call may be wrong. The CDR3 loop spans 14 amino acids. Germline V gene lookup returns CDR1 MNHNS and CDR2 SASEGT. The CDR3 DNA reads TGTGCCAGCAGTGAAGCCCCCCTCCCCCGCGAGCAGTACTTC. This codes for CASSEAPLPREQYF.

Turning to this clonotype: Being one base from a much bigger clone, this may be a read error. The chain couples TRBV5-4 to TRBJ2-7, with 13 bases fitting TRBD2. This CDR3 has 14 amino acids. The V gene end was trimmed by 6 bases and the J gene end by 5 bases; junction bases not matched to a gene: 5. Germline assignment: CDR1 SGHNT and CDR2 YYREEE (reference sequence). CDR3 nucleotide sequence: TGTGCCAGCAACACCGGACTAGCGGGGGACGAGCAGTACTTC. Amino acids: CASNTGLAGDEQYF. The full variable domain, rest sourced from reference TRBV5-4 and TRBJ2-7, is ETGVTQSPTHLIKTRGQQVTLRCSSQSGHNTVSWYQQALGQGPQFIFQYYREEENGRGNFPPRFSGLQFPNYSSELNVNALELDDSALYLCASNTGLAGDEQYFGPGTRLTVT.